The clone carrying this T cell receptor (beta chain) was picked up one time. Its antigen remains unidentified. The germline V gene encodes CDR1 MDHEN and CDR2 SYDVKM. V lost 5 bases to trimming and J lost 6 bases, with 20 bases between them. This CDR3 spans 15 amino acids. This sample was included in a study of shared clonotypes between healthy human individuals. General study points: Among donors, the sharing of clonotypes was expected to be influenced by sequencing depth. Naive CD4 clonotypes were shared across a handful of donors at about 5%.

Splitting of CD4+ cells produced CD45RA+ naive and CD45RA-negative memory subsets. Sequencing used immunoSEQ multiplex PCR; TCRdb keeps in-frame clones, though not all of them. Here the sample spans about 610,000 clones, roughly 97% being singletons. The chain couples TRBV28 to TRBJ2-7; tentative D call: TRBD1 (5 bases). The clonotype originates from a woman aged 25 to 39 in good health. The material sequenced was naive CD4+ T cells sorted from blood. Subset indicated: CD45RA+ positively selected. Written as DNA, the CDR3 is TGTGCCAGCAGTCTAACCCAGACAGCTAACGGCGAGCAGTACTTC. As protein: CASSLTQTANGEQYF.